Each of the 27 T cell receptor beta chains below was sequenced from the same sample in a study. TCRdb passed the 5' RACE reads through MiXCR, listing each CDR3 protein once. The sample carries more than 55,000 distinct CDR3 sequences, 20% recorded once. Tregs were sorted as CD4+CD25+CD127-/low cells. The sample was tumor-infiltrating Tregs sorted from the breast tumor. The receptor source for this set is a female donor with breast cancer.

V gene TRBV7-9 combines with J gene TRBJ1-2, with D unclear. Germline CDR1 and CDR2: SEHNR and FQNEAQ (reference sequence). V lost 4 bases, J lost 4 bases, and 16 bases lay in between. The CDR3 consists of 15 residues. The CDR3 loop is CASSSELRDTYGYTF. CDR3 bases: TGTGCCAGCAGCTCAGAACTGCGTGACACCTATGGCTACACCTTC.

This clonotype was found a few times. The chain recombines TRBV7-9 with TRBJ2-7, with TRBD2 matching over 10 bases. The J segment lost 4 bases and the V segment lost 2 bases, leaving 2 bases of the junction unmatched. The germline gives CDR1 SEHNR, CDR2 FQNEAQ (reference sequence). The CDR3 length is 14 residues. The CDR3 nucleotides are TGTGCCAGCAGCTTAACTAGCGGGATATACGAGCAGTACTTC. Protein product: CASSLTSGIYEQYF.

This rearrangement joins TRBV10-1 to TRBJ2-3; D remains unclear. The germline V gene encodes CDR1 WNHNN and CDR2 SYGVQD (reference sequence). This CDR3 contains 9 residues. Between the trimmed V and J ends, which lost 7 bases and 8 bases, there was a span of 4 bases. CDR3 region: CASIVTQYF. CDR3 DNA: TGCGCCAGCATCGTTACGCAGTATTTT.

The chain uses TRBV6-5 and TRBJ1-1; 9 bases align to TRBD1. The CDR3 totals 14 residues. Germline lookup yields CDR1 MNHEY and CDR2 SVGAGI. With 7 bases clipped from V and 5 bases from J, the junction kept 8 bases outside the gene matches. The CDR3 loop reads CASNRGQVKTEAFF. DNA of the CDR3: TGTGCCAGCAACAGGGGGCAAGTTAAGACTGAAGCTTTCTTT.

This clonotype was counted many times. This chain joins TRBV6-5 and TRBJ2-7, with TRBD1 identical over 11 bases. Germline V gene lookup returns CDR1 MNHEY and CDR2 SVGAGI. V was clipped by 3 bases and J by 4 bases; unmatched bases: 5. This CDR3 comprises 15 residues. DNA for the CDR3: TGTGCCAGCAGTTATGACGGACAGGGGGCTTACGAGCAGTACTTC. It codes for CASSYDGQGAYEQYF.

This clonotype was counted only a few times. The chain has TRBV28 and TRBJ2-5; TRBD1 matches at 8 bases. CDR1 and CDR2 (germline): MDHEN, SYDVKM. Germline trimming cut 4 bases from V and 2 bases from J; bases unmatched to any gene: 12. CDR3 length: 17 amino acids. The CDR3 loop is CASSSISPRQGQETQYF. CDR3 nucleotides: TGTGCCAGCAGTTCGATATCCCCCCGACAGGGGCAAGAGACCCAGTACTTC.

Concerning this clonotype: A much bigger clone sits one base away, suggesting this may be a read error. The chain links TRBV4-1 to TRBJ2-7; TRBD1 might be the D (5 bases). Trimming took off 1 base at V and 0 bases at J, with 16 bases between the two ends. Germline lookup yields CDR1 MGHRA and CDR2 YSYEKL. The length of the CDR3 is 17 residues. The CDR3 loop reads CASSQVLLTATSYEQYF. The CDR3 coding sequence is TGCGCCAGCAGCCAAGTTCTCCTGACAGCCACCTCCTACGAGCAGTACTTC.

In this sample, this clonotype turned up many times. The chain has TRBV20-1 and TRBJ2-5; no clear D gene. Germline-derived CDR1 and CDR2 are DFQATT and SNEGSKA (reference sequence). The CDR3 runs 11 residues. Deletions cut 0 bases from V and 4 bases from J, with 3 bases between. The CDR3 sequence: CSAREGETQYF. The CDR3 DNA reads TGCAGTGCTAGAGAGGGAGAGACCCAGTACTTC.

There are many counts of this clonotype. This chain links TRBV7-2 with TRBJ1-6; D gene uncertain. Germline V gene lookup returns CDR1 SGHTA and CDR2 FQGNSA. V was pared by 5 bases and J by 10 bases, with 9 bases between. The CDR3 length is 12 residues. Here the CDR3 reads CASSTPLSPLHF. CDR3 in DNA: TGTGCCAGCAGCACCCCGTTGTCACCCCTCCACTTT.

This clonotype was picked up many times. V and J are TRBV24-1 and TRBJ2-1, with TRBD2 as a possible D gene (6 bases). Germline assignment: CDR1 KGHDR and CDR2 SFDVKD. The V end was cut by 1 base, the J end by 2 bases, with 14 bases between. The CDR3 loop spans 17 amino acids. The CDR3 DNA follows: TGTGCCACCAGTGATTTCTCGGGAGTAGGCACCTACAATGAGCAGTTCTTC. Its protein product is CATSDFSGVGTYNEQFF.

The table lists this clonotype with many counts. The chain uses TRBV29-1 and TRBJ2-1; D might be TRBD1 (5 bases). Germline V gives CDR1 SQVTM, CDR2 ANQGSEA. V was pared by 6 bases and J by 6 bases, with 18 bases between. The CDR3 consists of 14 residues. The CDR3 coding sequence is TGCAGCGTCTCAGCCCCCCGACAGCTCAATGAGCAGTTCTTC. Its protein product is CSVSAPRQLNEQFF.

The V and J genes are TRBV7-2 and TRBJ1-2, with a tentative D call TRBD1 (6 bases). V was shortened by 1 base and J by 8 bases, with 14 bases between the two germline ends. CDR1 and CDR2 from the germline V gene are SGHTA and FQGNSA. The CDR3 has 14 residues. CDR3 residues: CASSLESGQYGYTF. The CDR3 region has the DNA TGTGCCAGCAGCTTAGAATCGGGACAATACGGCTACACCTTC.

This clonotype was picked up one time. The rearrangement links TRBV7-2 to TRBJ2-2; 7 bases map to TRBD2. The junction had 8 bases not matched to a gene; V was cut back by 3 bases and J by 4 bases. CDR3 length: 16 amino acids. Germline V CDR1 and CDR2: SGHTA, FQGNSA. The CDR3 is CASSLDSGGGTGELFF. CDR3 sequence (DNA): TGTGCCAGCAGCTTGGATTCGGGAGGCGGCACCGGGGAGCTGTTTTTT.

This clonotype has just a few counts. The rearrangement uses TRBV6-5 and TRBJ2-7, with 7 bases matching TRBD1. CDR1 is MNHEY and CDR2 is SVGAGI in the germline V gene. The CDR3 consists of 15 residues. J gave up 6 bases and V 1 base, and 9 bases lay outside the gene matches. CDR3 amino acids: CASSYLKITGAEQYF. The DNA of the CDR3 is TGTGCCAGCAGTTACTTAAAGATAACAGGGGCCGAGCAGTACTTC.

This clonotype turned up a few times. The chain carries TRBV28 and TRBJ2-3, with 9 bases aligning to TRBD2. The CDR3 spans 16 residues. Germline V gene sequence: CDR1 MDHEN, CDR2 SYDVKM. V was clipped by 4 bases and J by 5 bases; unmatched bases: 10. The CDR3 DNA follows: TGTGCCAGCAGTTCGCTCGCGGGAGGGCGGGTAGATACGCAGTATTTT. Protein product: CASSSLAGGRVDTQYF.

This clonotype came up a few times. The chain is built from TRBV7-2 and TRBJ1-2, with D perhaps matching TRBD1 (5 bases). Germline V gives CDR1 SGHTA, CDR2 FQGNSA. The germline V and J ends were trimmed by 6 bases and 7 bases, with 21 bases remaining between them. The CDR3 is 15 amino acids. DNA of the CDR3: TGTGCCAGCAGTTCCGCCCGCCAGGGAGGTAGTGGCTACACCTTC. Its translation: CASSSARQGGSGYTF.

As to this clonotype: A much larger clone lies one base from this, so it may be a read error. The rearrangement joins TRBV6-5 to TRBJ1-1; 11 nucleotides align to TRBD1. The CDR3 totals 17 residues. CDR1 MNHEY and CDR2 SVGAGI come from the germline V gene. CDR3 residues: CASSYRWTGGRGTEALF. CDR3 sequence (DNA): TGTGCCAGCAGTTACCGTTGGACAGGGGGCAGAGGCACTGAAGCTCTCTTT.

J is TRBJ2-6 and V is TRBV5-6; the D is unclear. Trimming took off 2 bases at V and 2 bases at J, with 8 bases between the two ends. In germline, CDR1 is SGHDT, CDR2 YYEEEE. The CDR3 runs to 15 residues. The CDR3 DNA follows: TGTGCCAGCAGCTTTTACGGACCTGGGGCCAACGTCCTGACTTTC. It yields the protein CASSFYGPGANVLTF.

This clonotype was seen only a few times. With a much larger clone just one base away, this may be a read error. The CDR3 nucleotides are TGTGCCATCAGCAGAGATGACTTCCCGAACACTGAAGCTTTCTTT. This sequence encodes CAISRDDFPNTEAFF. The genes are TRBV15 and TRBJ1-1; the D is unclear. The germline CDR1 and CDR2 sequences are LNHNV and YYDKDF (reference sequence). The CDR3 covers 15 residues.

On this clonotype: Sequence at one end of the junction differs from germline and may be a read error. The gene calls are TRBV11-2 and TRBJ2-7; the D gene is possibly TRBD1 (5 bases). CDR3 length: 15 amino acids. The germline V gene encodes CDR1 SGHAT and CDR2 FQNNGV. CDR3 bases: TGTGCCAACAGCTTGGGGCTCGCAGGACCCTACGAGCAGTACTTC. Translating gives CANSLGLAGPYEQYF.

The V gene is TRBV4-1, the J gene TRBJ2-7, with 8 bases that match TRBD2. Germline loops: CDR1 MGHRA, CDR2 YSYEKL. The CDR3 loop spans 17 amino acids. V shed 1 base, J shed 0 bases, and the junction held 8 bases outside the gene matches. This CDR3 reads CASSQGVLAVSSYEQYF. CDR3 nucleotide sequence: TGCGCCAGCAGCCAAGGGGTACTAGCGGTTAGCTCCTACGAGCAGTACTTC.

V usage is TRBV12-3 or TRBV12-4 and J usage is TRBJ2-3; D gene ambiguous. V lost 7 bases to trimming and J lost 4 bases, with 18 bases between them. The CDR3 loop spans 15 amino acids. The CDR3 here is CASKTEATRADTQYF. CDR3 in DNA: TGTGCCAGCAAGACCGAGGCAACCCGGGCAGATACGCAGTATTTT.

This clonotype has a handful of counts. The chain recombines TRBV25-1 with TRBJ1-6, with D possibly matching TRBD1 (5 bases). The CDR3 runs 16 residues. V dropped 8 bases and J dropped 10 bases, with 24 bases sitting between them. Germline V gives CDR1 MGHDK, CDR2 SYGVNS. The CDR3 loop is CASEGTGTGEGSPLHF. The CDR3 DNA reads TGTGCCAGCGAGGGAACAGGAACGGGGGAGGGCTCACCCCTCCACTTT. Complete variable domain (other parts from reference TRBV25-1 and TRBJ1-6): EADIYQTPRYLVIGTGKKITLECSQTMGHDKMYWYQQDPGMELHLIHYSYGVNSTEKGDLSSESTVSRIRTEHFPLTLESARPSHTSQYLCASEGTGTGEGSPLHFGNGTRLTVT.

V and J are TRBV5-4 and TRBJ2-1; 9 bases are a match to TRBD1. Germline loops: CDR1 SGHNT, CDR2 YYREEE (reference sequence). CDR3 length: 15 residues. The V segment lost 2 bases and the J segment 6 bases; nucleotides outside the gene matches: 6. Written as DNA, the CDR3 is TGTGCCAGCAGCTTCCAGACAGGGGGTTTCAATGAGCAGTTCTTC. It codes for CASSFQTGGFNEQFF.

This rearrangement joins TRBV28 to TRBJ1-3; D perhaps matches TRBD1 (6 bases). The V gene lost 4 bases and the J gene lost 1 base, with 11 bases spanning the gap. The CDR3 covers 15 residues. Germline lookup yields CDR1 MDHEN and CDR2 SYDVKM. CDR3 nucleotides: TGTGCCAGCAGTTCCGCAGGGGCATCTGGAAACACCATATATTTT. This translates into CASSSAGASGNTIYF.

The rearrangement links TRBV30 to TRBJ1-6; D remains unclear. Trimming removed 0 bases at V and 7 bases at J, with 19 bases between. There are 17 residues in the CDR3. Germline CDR1 and CDR2: GTSNPN and SVGIG (reference sequence). CDR3 nucleotide sequence: TGTGCCTGGAGTGTCAACCGGGCCCGGAACGCCAATTCACCCCTCCACTTT. Protein: CAWSVNRARNANSPLHF.

This clonotype was counted at least ten times. This chain connects TRBV5-6 to TRBJ1-2; 8 positions match TRBD1. From germline, CDR1 is SGHDT and CDR2 YYEEEE. Losses at the gene ends were 4 bases for V and 5 bases for J; bases not matched to a gene: 4. This CDR3 spans 13 amino acids. Written as DNA, the CDR3 is TGTGCCAGCAGCCTGACAGGGGCATATGGCTACACCTTC. Its translation is CASSLTGAYGYTF.